A selection of T cell receptor beta chains follows, all from one sample in a study of T-cell memory formation after mild COVID-19. TCRdb redid the calling of the 5' RACE reads with MiXCR, one entry per CDR3 protein. The sample consists of more than 150,000 distinct CDR3 sequences, around a tenth of them appearing once. Sequencing used PBMCs or a T cell subset sorted from them (not recorded which). The receptors here all came from a man aged 18 to 30 who had mild COVID-19 (a few samples of this study predate the infection). Cell type and time point are not known. Each CDR3 is given with its conserved first and last residue. Each record gives: clone size, CDR3 length, J gene, D gene, V gene, CDR3 DNA, CDR3 protein. The D gene is left open where the match is weak. Some rows mark clone size as missing; the rest say once, few, many or name a class of expanded clone.

clone_size: -; cdr3_length: 14; j_call: TRBJ2-7; d_call: -; v_call: TRBV7-9; cdr3_nt: TGTGCCAGCAGCTTCGGTAGTGATTCGAGTAGGCAGTACTTC; cdr3_aa: CASSFGSDSSRQYF
clone_size: many; cdr3_length: 15; j_call: TRBJ2-3; d_call: TRBD1; v_call: TRBV7-2; cdr3_nt: TGTGCCAGCAGCTTAGTTACAGGGGCCACAGATACGCAGTATTTT; cdr3_aa: CASSLVTGATDTQYF
clone_size: -; cdr3_length: 12; j_call: TRBJ2-3; d_call: TRBD1; v_call: TRBV6-5; cdr3_nt: TGTGCCAGCGGACAGGGAAGGGATACGCAGTATTTT; cdr3_aa: CASGQGRDTQYF
clone_size: -; cdr3_length: 19; j_call: TRBJ2-3; d_call: TRBD2; v_call: TRBV5-1; cdr3_nt: TGCGCCAGCACCAGACAGGAAGCGGGGGGTTTTTATGGCACAGATACGCAGTATTTT; cdr3_aa: CASTRQEAGGFYGTDTQYF
clone_size: many; cdr3_length: 13; j_call: TRBJ2-7; d_call: -; v_call: TRBV5-1; cdr3_nt: TGCGCCAGCAGCATCGATCAAACAGGGGAGCAGTACTTC; cdr3_aa: CASSIDQTGEQYF
clone_size: -; cdr3_length: 15; j_call: TRBJ2-3; d_call: -; v_call: TRBV4-1; cdr3_nt: TGCGCCAGCAGCCAAGATACGATTAGCACAGATACGCAGTATTTT; cdr3_aa: CASSQDTISTDTQYF
clone_size: few; cdr3_length: 15; j_call: TRBJ2-2; d_call: -; v_call: TRBV5-1; cdr3_nt: TGCGCCAGCAGCTTCCGGCAGGCGAACACCGGGGAGCTGTTTTTT; cdr3_aa: CASSFRQANTGELFF
clone_size: few; cdr3_length: 14; j_call: TRBJ2-3; d_call: -; v_call: TRBV20-1; cdr3_nt: TGCAGTGCTAGTGACGACGGTTTCACAGATACGCAGTATTTT; cdr3_aa: CSASDDGFTDTQYF
clone_size: -; cdr3_length: 18; j_call: TRBJ2-1; d_call: TRBD2; v_call: TRBV4-2; cdr3_nt: TGTGCCAGCAGCCAAGGGACTAGCGGGGCCGACATGTTAAATGAGCAGTTCTTC; cdr3_aa: CASSQGTSGADMLNEQFF
clone_size: many; cdr3_length: 15; j_call: TRBJ2-5; d_call: TRBD2; v_call: TRBV6-1; cdr3_nt: TGTGCCAGCAGTGAACGTCTAGCGGGACAGGAGACCCAGTACTTC; cdr3_aa: CASSERLAGQETQYF
clone_size: few; cdr3_length: 14; j_call: TRBJ1-2; d_call: -; v_call: TRBV18; cdr3_nt: TGTGCCAGCTCTCAACGCGGGGGGTCGGAGGGCTACACCTTC; cdr3_aa: CASSQRGGSEGYTF
clone_size: -; cdr3_length: 15; j_call: TRBJ2-5; d_call: -; v_call: TRBV7-2; cdr3_nt: TGTGCCAGCAGCTCCTCCGGGACTTACCGGGGGACCCAGTACTTC; cdr3_aa: CASSSSGTYRGTQYF
clone_size: -; cdr3_length: 15; j_call: TRBJ2-2; d_call: -; v_call: TRBV5-1; cdr3_nt: TGCGCCAGCAGAGAACAGGGAGGCAGCACCGGGGAGCTGTTTTTT; cdr3_aa: CASREQGGSTGELFF
clone_size: many; cdr3_length: 14; j_call: TRBJ2-7; d_call: -; v_call: TRBV27; cdr3_nt: TGTGCCAGCAGTTTTTCCGGGACGTTTTACGAGCAGTACTTC; cdr3_aa: CASSFSGTFYEQYF
clone_size: many; cdr3_length: 14; j_call: TRBJ2-5; d_call: -; v_call: TRBV7-2; cdr3_nt: TGTGCCAGCAGCAAAGCCAGGGCGGGAGAGACCCAGTACTTC; cdr3_aa: CASSKARAGETQYF
clone_size: once; cdr3_length: 15; j_call: TRBJ1-4; d_call: TRBD1; v_call: TRBV5-1; cdr3_nt: TGCGCCAGCAGCTGGGGGGACAGAACTAGTGAAAAACTGTTTTTT; cdr3_aa: CASSWGDRTSEKLFF
clone_size: many; cdr3_length: 18; j_call: TRBJ2-5; d_call: TRBD2; v_call: TRBV7-2; cdr3_nt: TGTGCCAGCAGCTTAGCGCTCCGGCTAGCGGGACTCCAAGAGACCCAGTACTTC; cdr3_aa: CASSLALRLAGLQETQYF
clone_size: -; cdr3_length: 15; j_call: TRBJ2-5; d_call: TRBD2; v_call: TRBV3-1; cdr3_nt: TGTGCCAGCAGCCAACTAGCGGGGGCGGAAGAGACCCAGTACTTC; cdr3_aa: CASSQLAGAEETQYF
clone_size: -; cdr3_length: 16; j_call: TRBJ1-5; d_call: -; v_call: TRBV15; cdr3_nt: TGTGCCACCAGCAGAACCGGGCCGTATAGCAATCAGCCCCAGCATTTT; cdr3_aa: CATSRTGPYSNQPQHF
clone_size: -; cdr3_length: 16; j_call: TRBJ2-3; d_call: TRBD2; v_call: TRBV7-8; cdr3_nt: TGTGCCAGCAGCACGATTTCTAGCGGGGGAACAGATACGCAGTATTTT; cdr3_aa: CASSTISSGGTDTQYF
clone_size: many; cdr3_length: 14; j_call: TRBJ2-3; d_call: -; v_call: TRBV3-1; cdr3_nt: TGTGCCAGCAGCCAAGCGGAGGCCGTATATACGCAGTATTTT; cdr3_aa: CASSQAEAVYTQYF
clone_size: -; cdr3_length: 14; j_call: TRBJ2-5; d_call: -; v_call: TRBV28; cdr3_nt: TGTGCCAGCAGCTCCGGGCAGCTCCAAGAGACCCAGTACTTC; cdr3_aa: CASSSGQLQETQYF
clone_size: few; cdr3_length: 13; j_call: TRBJ1-4; d_call: TRBD1; v_call: TRBV18; cdr3_nt: TGTGCCAGCTCACCAGGGACAGATGAAAAACTGTTTTTT; cdr3_aa: CASSPGTDEKLFF
clone_size: -; cdr3_length: 14; j_call: TRBJ2-5; d_call: TRBD2; v_call: TRBV7-3; cdr3_nt: TGTGCCAGCAGCCCCGGGACTAGCGAAGAGACCCAGTACTTC; cdr3_aa: CASSPGTSEETQYF
clone_size: -; cdr3_length: 13; j_call: TRBJ1-1; d_call: -; v_call: TRBV6-2/TRBV6-3; cdr3_nt: TGTGCCAGCAGTTACTCCCGCGCCTTAGAAGCTTTCTTT; cdr3_aa: CASSYSRALEAFF
clone_size: many; cdr3_length: 19; j_call: TRBJ2-3; d_call: TRBD2; v_call: TRBV5-1; cdr3_nt: TGCGCCAGCAGCTTGGGAGGGACTAGCCGGGGGCTGGTCACAGATACGCAGTATTTT; cdr3_aa: CASSLGGTSRGLVTDTQYF
clone_size: few; cdr3_length: 14; j_call: TRBJ2-5; d_call: -; v_call: TRBV19; cdr3_nt: TGTGCCAGTAGTATTGCACGGGGCCAAGAGACCCAGTACTTC; cdr3_aa: CASSIARGQETQYF
clone_size: few; cdr3_length: 14; j_call: TRBJ1-2; d_call: -; v_call: TRBV5-1; cdr3_nt: TGCGCCAGCAGCCCCATCGGAGTAGACTATGGCTACACCTTC; cdr3_aa: CASSPIGVDYGYTF
clone_size: few; cdr3_length: 16; j_call: TRBJ1-3; d_call: -; v_call: TRBV7-2; cdr3_nt: TGTGCCAGCAGCTGGGCGGGCCGTAGGTCTGGAAACACCATATATTTT; cdr3_aa: CASSWAGRRSGNTIYF
clone_size: -; cdr3_length: 13; j_call: TRBJ2-3; d_call: -; v_call: TRBV19; cdr3_nt: TGTGCCAGTAGTATTCCAGGGAGAGATACGCAGTATTTT; cdr3_aa: CASSIPGRDTQYF
clone_size: -; cdr3_length: 14; j_call: TRBJ2-5; d_call: -; v_call: TRBV4-2; cdr3_nt: TGTGCCAGCAGCCAAGTGGACAGGAGGGTGACCCAGTACTTC; cdr3_aa: CASSQVDRRVTQYF
clone_size: -; cdr3_length: 11; j_call: TRBJ1-1; d_call: -; v_call: TRBV6-5; cdr3_nt: TGTGCCAGCATAGGCTTCACTGAAGCTTTCTTT; cdr3_aa: CASIGFTEAFF
clone_size: many; cdr3_length: 18; j_call: TRBJ1-2; d_call: TRBD1; v_call: TRBV7-2; cdr3_nt: TGTGCCAGCAGCTTAGTACCGGGACAGGGTTCAGCCGAGGGTGGCTACACCTTC; cdr3_aa: CASSLVPGQGSAEGGYTF
clone_size: -; cdr3_length: 15; j_call: TRBJ2-3; d_call: TRBD2; v_call: TRBV4-3; cdr3_nt: TGCGCCAGCAGCCAAGCTGCGGGGGAGACAGATACGCAGTATTTT; cdr3_aa: CASSQAAGETDTQYF
clone_size: few; cdr3_length: 12; j_call: TRBJ2-5; d_call: -; v_call: TRBV28; cdr3_nt: TGTGCCAGCAGGAGACTTGCTGAGACCCAGTACTTC; cdr3_aa: CASRRLAETQYF
clone_size: few; cdr3_length: 15; j_call: TRBJ1-4; d_call: -; v_call: TRBV6-5; cdr3_nt: TGTGCCAGCAGCTCATTATCGGGGGATCGAGAAAAACTGTTTTTT; cdr3_aa: CASSSLSGDREKLFF
clone_size: -; cdr3_length: 12; j_call: TRBJ2-7; d_call: -; v_call: TRBV7-9; cdr3_nt: TGTGCCAGCAGCTTAGAGTCGGGACGGCAGTACTTC; cdr3_aa: CASSLESGRQYF
clone_size: many; cdr3_length: 15; j_call: TRBJ2-5; d_call: -; v_call: TRBV7-2; cdr3_nt: TGTGCCAGCCTCCTGACGGGGGGCGATTCTGAGACCCAGTACTTC; cdr3_aa: CASLLTGGDSETQYF
clone_size: few; cdr3_length: 16; j_call: TRBJ2-2; d_call: -; v_call: TRBV7-2; cdr3_nt: TGTGCCAGCAGCTCCCGGCTTTCATCGAACACCGGGGAGCTGTTTTTT; cdr3_aa: CASSSRLSSNTGELFF
clone_size: many; cdr3_length: 17; j_call: TRBJ2-1; d_call: TRBD2; v_call: TRBV5-1; cdr3_nt: TGCGCCAGCAGCTTGGCCGGTTTAGCGGGAGCGTACAATGAGCAGTTCTTC; cdr3_aa: CASSLAGLAGAYNEQFF
clone_size: few; cdr3_length: 13; j_call: TRBJ1-6; d_call: -; v_call: TRBV6-1; cdr3_nt: TGTGCCAGCAAGGAGGCCGTTAATTCACCCCTCCACTTT; cdr3_aa: CASKEAVNSPLHF
clone_size: -; cdr3_length: 19; j_call: TRBJ1-4; d_call: -; v_call: TRBV12-3/TRBV12-4; cdr3_nt: TGTGCCAGCAGTCCCTCTCCCGTTTGGTCATGGGCGTTTAGTGAAAAACTGTTTTTT; cdr3_aa: CASSPSPVWSWAFSEKLFF
clone_size: many; cdr3_length: 13; j_call: TRBJ1-1; d_call: -; v_call: TRBV18; cdr3_nt: TGTGCCACCCGCGTGGGGGAAAATACTGAAGCTTTCTTT; cdr3_aa: CATRVGENTEAFF
clone_size: many; cdr3_length: 16; j_call: TRBJ1-5; d_call: TRBD1; v_call: TRBV6-2/TRBV6-3; cdr3_nt: TGTGCCAGCAGTTACGGGCGTGGACAGGGCGATCAGCCCCAGCATTTT; cdr3_aa: CASSYGRGQGDQPQHF
clone_size: -; cdr3_length: 15; j_call: TRBJ1-6; d_call: -; v_call: TRBV7-2; cdr3_nt: TGTGCCAGCAGCTTAGCGTGGTGGCGCGATTCACCCCTCCACTTT; cdr3_aa: CASSLAWWRDSPLHF
clone_size: many; cdr3_length: 16; j_call: TRBJ1-4; d_call: TRBD1; v_call: TRBV4-2; cdr3_nt: TGTGCCAGCAGCCAAGATCTCGGACAGGGCGGTGAAAAACTGTTTTTT; cdr3_aa: CASSQDLGQGGEKLFF
clone_size: few; cdr3_length: 17; j_call: TRBJ2-5; d_call: -; v_call: TRBV5-1; cdr3_nt: TGCGCCAGCAGCTTGGCCGAAATGGGGGCGGTTCGGGAGACCCAGTACTTC; cdr3_aa: CASSLAEMGAVRETQYF
clone_size: -; cdr3_length: 17; j_call: TRBJ1-3; d_call: -; v_call: TRBV6-5; cdr3_nt: TGTGCCAGCAGTTATACTACTGGACAAGACTGGCAGGGAACCATATATTTT; cdr3_aa: CASSYTTGQDWQGTIYF
clone_size: few; cdr3_length: 14; j_call: TRBJ2-3; d_call: -; v_call: TRBV5-1; cdr3_nt: TGCGCCAGCAGCCCCCTGGTAGGCACAGATACGCAGTATTTT; cdr3_aa: CASSPLVGTDTQYF
clone_size: -; cdr3_length: 13; j_call: TRBJ1-1; d_call: -; v_call: TRBV5-1; cdr3_nt: TGCGCCAGCAGCACGGACGGGAACACTGAAGCTTTCTTT; cdr3_aa: CASSTDGNTEAFF
clone_size: -; cdr3_length: 16; j_call: TRBJ2-3; d_call: TRBD2; v_call: TRBV4-2; cdr3_nt: TGTGCCAGCAGCCAACCACTAGCGGGGGGAGAAGATACGCAGTATTTT; cdr3_aa: CASSQPLAGGEDTQYF
clone_size: -; cdr3_length: 15; j_call: TRBJ2-4; d_call: TRBD1; v_call: TRBV24-1; cdr3_nt: TGTGCCACCAGTGATTCGACAGGGGCCATGAACATTCAGTACTTC; cdr3_aa: CATSDSTGAMNIQYF
clone_size: many; cdr3_length: 14; j_call: TRBJ2-5; d_call: -; v_call: TRBV18; cdr3_nt: TGTGCCAGCTCACCACTGACAGGAGAAGAGACCCAGTACTTC; cdr3_aa: CASSPLTGEETQYF
clone_size: -; cdr3_length: 15; j_call: TRBJ2-6; d_call: -; v_call: TRBV7-2; cdr3_nt: TGTGCCAGCAGCTTAAGGCACTCTGGGGCCAACGTCCTGACTTTC; cdr3_aa: CASSLRHSGANVLTF
clone_size: -; cdr3_length: 13; j_call: TRBJ2-7; d_call: TRBD2; v_call: TRBV10-3; cdr3_nt: TGTGCCATCATGGCTGGGACTACCGACGAGCAGTACTTC; cdr3_aa: CAIMAGTTDEQYF